The subject of this entry is one T cell receptor beta chain. Its antigen is not identified. Sequencing used immunoSEQ multiplex PCR; TCRdb keeps in-frame clones, though not all of them. Here the sample spans 98,000 or so clones, 86% being singletons. J lost 9 bases, V lost 9 bases, and 6 bases had no gene match. This CDR3 spans 13 amino acids. Per the germline V gene, CDR1 is LNHDA and CDR2 is SQIVND (reference sequence). This record comes from a study of T cell responses to AZD1222 COVID-19 vaccine. Broader study findings: Baseline serology detected seropositivity in only six AZD1222 recipients.

The sequencing used peripheral blood, collected 28 days after the second dose of the MenACWY control vaccine. This TCR came from an adult who received the MenACWY meningococcal vaccine as a control. The V gene is TRBV19, the J gene TRBJ1-6; 9 positions agree with TRBD1. The CDR3 sequence is CASRDRVFSPLHF. For the CDR3, the DNA is TGTGCCAGCCGGGACAGGGTATTTTCACCCCTCCACTTT.